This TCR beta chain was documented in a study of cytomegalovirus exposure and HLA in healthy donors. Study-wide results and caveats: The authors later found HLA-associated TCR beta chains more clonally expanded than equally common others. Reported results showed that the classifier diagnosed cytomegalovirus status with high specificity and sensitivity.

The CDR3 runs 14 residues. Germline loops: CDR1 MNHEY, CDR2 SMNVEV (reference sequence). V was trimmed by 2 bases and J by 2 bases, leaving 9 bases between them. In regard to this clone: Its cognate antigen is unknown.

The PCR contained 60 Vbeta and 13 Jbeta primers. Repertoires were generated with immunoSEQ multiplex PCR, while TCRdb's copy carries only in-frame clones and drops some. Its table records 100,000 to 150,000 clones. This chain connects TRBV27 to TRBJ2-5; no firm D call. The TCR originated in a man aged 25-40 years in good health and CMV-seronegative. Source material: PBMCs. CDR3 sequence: CASSLDRGQETQYF. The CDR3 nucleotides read TGTGCCAGCAGTTTAGATCGCGGACAAGAGACCCAGTACTTC.